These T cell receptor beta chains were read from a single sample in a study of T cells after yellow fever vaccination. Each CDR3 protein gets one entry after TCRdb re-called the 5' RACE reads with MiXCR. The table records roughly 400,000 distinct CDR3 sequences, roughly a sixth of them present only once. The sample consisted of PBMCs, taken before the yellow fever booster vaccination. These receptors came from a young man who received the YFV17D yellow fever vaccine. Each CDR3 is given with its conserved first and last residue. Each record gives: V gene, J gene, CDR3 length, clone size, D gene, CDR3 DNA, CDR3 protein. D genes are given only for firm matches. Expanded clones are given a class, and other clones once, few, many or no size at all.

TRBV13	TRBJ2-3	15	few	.	TGTGCCAGCAGCCCAGGCGCTAGTAGCACAGATACGCAGTATTTT	CASSPGASSTDTQYF
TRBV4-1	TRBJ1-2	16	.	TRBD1	TGCGCCAGCAGCCAAGAAGCAGGGGGCAGCTTCTATGGCTACACCTTC	CASSQEAGGSFYGYTF
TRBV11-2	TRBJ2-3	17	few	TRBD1	TGTGCCAGCAGCCCCACCGCCGGGACAGGGAACACAGATACGCAGTATTTT	CASSPTAGTGNTDTQYF
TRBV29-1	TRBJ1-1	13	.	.	TGCAGCGTTGTCAGGGCCCGAGGCACTGAAGCTTTCTTT	CSVVRARGTEAFF
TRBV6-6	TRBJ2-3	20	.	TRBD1	TGTGCCAGCAGTTACCCCTCGGACAGGGGATGGAAGGGGAGCACAGATACGCAGTATTTT	CASSYPSDRGWKGSTDTQYF
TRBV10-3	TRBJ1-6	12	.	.	TGTGCCATCAGTGAGTCCGCCATCCCCCTCCACTTT	CAISESAIPLHF
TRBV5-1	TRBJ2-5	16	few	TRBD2	TGCGCCAGCAGCTTGGCCCGGGATGGGAGGGGCGAGACCCAGTACTTC	CASSLARDGRGETQYF
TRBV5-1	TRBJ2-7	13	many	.	TGCGCCAGCAGCTTGGATAACAGCTACGAGCAGTACTTC	CASSLDNSYEQYF
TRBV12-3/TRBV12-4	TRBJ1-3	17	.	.	TGTGCCAGCAGTTTGGGGTCGCCCCGATTCTCTGGAAACACCATACATTTT	CASSLGSPRFSGNTIHF
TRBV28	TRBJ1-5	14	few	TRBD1	TGTGCCAGCAGTTCGACAGGGCTCAATCAGCCCCAGCATTTT	CASSSTGLNQPQHF
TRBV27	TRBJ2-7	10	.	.	TGTGCCAGCGGATTCTACGAGCAGTACTTC	CASGFYEQYF
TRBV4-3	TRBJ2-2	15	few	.	TGCGCCAGCAGCCAACCCCCCGGGAACACCGGGGAGCTGTTTTTT	CASSQPPGNTGELFF
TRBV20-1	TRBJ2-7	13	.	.	TGCAGTGCTAGAGATCTTTTGTCCTACGAGCAGTACTTC	CSARDLLSYEQYF
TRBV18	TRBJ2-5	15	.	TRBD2	TGTGCCAGCTCACCCGCGGGACTAGCGGCTGAGACCCAGTACTTC	CASSPAGLAAETQYF
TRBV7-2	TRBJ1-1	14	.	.	TGTGCCAGCAGCTTACAGCAGAGGAACACTGAAGCTTTCTTT	CASSLQQRNTEAFF
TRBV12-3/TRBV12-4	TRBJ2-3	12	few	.	TGTGCCAGCAGCTTAGACCCGGGTACGCAGTATTTT	CASSLDPGTQYF
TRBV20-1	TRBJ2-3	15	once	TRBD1	TGCAGTGCTAGCATCTGGACAGGGGCCGTTTCCACGCAGTATTTT	CSASIWTGAVSTQYF
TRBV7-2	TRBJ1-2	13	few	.	TGTGCCAGCAGCTCCGCTGGACCATATGGCTACACCTTC	CASSSAGPYGYTF
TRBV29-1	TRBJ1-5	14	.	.	TGCAGCGTCGGCCTTCAGGAAGGCAATCAGCCCCAGCATTTT	CSVGLQEGNQPQHF
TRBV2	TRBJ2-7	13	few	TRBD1	TGTGCCAGCAGCTGGTCCGGGACAGACGAGCAGTACTTC	CASSWSGTDEQYF